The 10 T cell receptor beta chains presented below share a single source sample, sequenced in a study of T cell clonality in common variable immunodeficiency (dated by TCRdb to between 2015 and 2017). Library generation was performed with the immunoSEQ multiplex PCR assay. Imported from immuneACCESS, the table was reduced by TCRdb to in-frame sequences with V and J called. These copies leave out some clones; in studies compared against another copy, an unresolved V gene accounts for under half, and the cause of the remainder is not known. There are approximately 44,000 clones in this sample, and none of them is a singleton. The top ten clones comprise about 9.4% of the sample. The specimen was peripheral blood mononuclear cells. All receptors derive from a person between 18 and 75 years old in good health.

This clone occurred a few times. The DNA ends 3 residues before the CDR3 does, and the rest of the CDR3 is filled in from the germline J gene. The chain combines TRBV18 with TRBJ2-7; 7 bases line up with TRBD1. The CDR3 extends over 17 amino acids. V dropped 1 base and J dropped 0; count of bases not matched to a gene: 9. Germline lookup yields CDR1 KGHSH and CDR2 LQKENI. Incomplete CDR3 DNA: TGTGCCAGCTCACCACGCATCACAGGGGTTGCCTCCTACGAG. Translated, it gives CASSPRITGVASYE. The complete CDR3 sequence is CASSPRITGVASYEQYF.

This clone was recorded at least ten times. CDR3 DNA, as far as it was read: TGTGCCAGCAGCGTAAGGCAAACCTTCACAGATACG. Its protein is CASSVRQTFTDT. The entire CDR3 protein is CASSVRQTFTDTQYF. J is TRBJ2-3 and V is TRBV9; D remains ambiguous. Read coverage stops 3 residues before the CDR3 terminus; the germline J gene supplies the remainder. Per the germline V gene, CDR1 is SGDLS and CDR2 is YYNGEE. Trimming removed 1 base from V and 2 bases from J, with 11 bases in between. The CDR3 contains 15 residues.

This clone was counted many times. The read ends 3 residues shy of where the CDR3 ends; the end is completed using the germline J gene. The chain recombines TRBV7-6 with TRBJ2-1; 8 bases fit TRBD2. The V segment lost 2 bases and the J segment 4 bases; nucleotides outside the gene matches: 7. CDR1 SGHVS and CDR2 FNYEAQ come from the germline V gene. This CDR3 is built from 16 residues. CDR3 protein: CASSLSERGKYNEQFF. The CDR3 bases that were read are TGTGCCAGCAGCTTATCGGAGCGGGGGAAATACAATGAG. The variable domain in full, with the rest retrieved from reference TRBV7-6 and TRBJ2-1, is GAGVSQSPRYKVTKRGQDVALRCDPISGHVSLYWYRQALGQGPEFLTYFNYEAQQDKSGLPNDRFSAERPEGSISTLTIQRTEQRDSAMYRCASSLSERGKYNEQFFGPGTRLTVL.

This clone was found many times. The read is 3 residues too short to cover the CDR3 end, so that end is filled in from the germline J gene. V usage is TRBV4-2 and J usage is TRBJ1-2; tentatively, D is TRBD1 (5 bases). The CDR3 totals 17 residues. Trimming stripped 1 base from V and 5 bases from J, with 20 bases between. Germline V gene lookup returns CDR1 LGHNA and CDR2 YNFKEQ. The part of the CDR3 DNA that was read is TGTGCCAGCAGCCAAGCGATGGGGCGCGTCCTGAGGTATGGC. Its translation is CASSQAMGRVLRYG. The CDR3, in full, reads CASSQAMGRVLRYGYTF.

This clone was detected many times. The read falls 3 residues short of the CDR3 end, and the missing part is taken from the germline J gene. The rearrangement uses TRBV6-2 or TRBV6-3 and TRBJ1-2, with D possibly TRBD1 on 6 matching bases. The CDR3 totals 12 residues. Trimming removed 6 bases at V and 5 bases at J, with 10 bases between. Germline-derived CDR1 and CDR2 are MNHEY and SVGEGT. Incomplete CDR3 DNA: TGTGCCAGCAGACAAACAGGGTATGGC. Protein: CASRQTGYG. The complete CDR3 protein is CASRQTGYGYTF.

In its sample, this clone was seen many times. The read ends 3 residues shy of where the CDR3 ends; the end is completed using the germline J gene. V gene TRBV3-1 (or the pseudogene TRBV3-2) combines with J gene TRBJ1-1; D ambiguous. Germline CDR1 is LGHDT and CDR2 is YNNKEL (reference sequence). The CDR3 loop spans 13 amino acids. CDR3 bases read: TGTGCCAGCAGCCAATCACTAGTATCCGAA. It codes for CASSQSLVSE. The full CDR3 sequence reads CASSQSLVSEAFF.

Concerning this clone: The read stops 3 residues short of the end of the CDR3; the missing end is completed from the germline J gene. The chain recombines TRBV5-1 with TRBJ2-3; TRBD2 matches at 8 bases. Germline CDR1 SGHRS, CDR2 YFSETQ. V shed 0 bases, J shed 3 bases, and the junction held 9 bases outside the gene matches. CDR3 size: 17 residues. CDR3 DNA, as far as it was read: TGCGCCAGCAGCTTGGGCCTGAGTGGCGGGGGGACAGATACG. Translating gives CASSLGLSGGGTDT. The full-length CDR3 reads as CASSLGLSGGGTDTQYF.

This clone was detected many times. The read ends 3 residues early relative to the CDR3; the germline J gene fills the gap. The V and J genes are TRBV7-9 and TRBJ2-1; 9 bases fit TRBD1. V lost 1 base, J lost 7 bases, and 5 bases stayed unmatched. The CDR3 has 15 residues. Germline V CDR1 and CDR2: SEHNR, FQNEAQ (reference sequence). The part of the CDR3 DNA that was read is TGTGCCAGCAGCTTAGTACAGGGGGCGGAAAATGAG. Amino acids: CASSLVQGAENE. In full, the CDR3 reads CASSLVQGAENEQFF.

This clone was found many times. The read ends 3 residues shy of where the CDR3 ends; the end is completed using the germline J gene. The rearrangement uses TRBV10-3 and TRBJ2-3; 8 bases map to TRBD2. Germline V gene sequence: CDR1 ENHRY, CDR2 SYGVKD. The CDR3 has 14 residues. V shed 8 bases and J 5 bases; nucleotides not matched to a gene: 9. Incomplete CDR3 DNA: TGTGCCATCGGAGCAGCGGGAGTTAAAGATACG. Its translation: CAIGAAGVKDT. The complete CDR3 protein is CAIGAAGVKDTQYF.

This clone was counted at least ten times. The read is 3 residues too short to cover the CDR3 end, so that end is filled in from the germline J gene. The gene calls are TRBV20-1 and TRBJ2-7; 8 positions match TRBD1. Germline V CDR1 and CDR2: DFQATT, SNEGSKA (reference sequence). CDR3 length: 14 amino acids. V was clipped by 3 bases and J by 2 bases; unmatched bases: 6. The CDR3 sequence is CSASPGQEPYEQYF. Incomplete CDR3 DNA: TGCAGTGCTAGTCCGGGACAGGAGCCCTACGAG.